This T cell receptor beta chain was sequenced during a study of T cell responses to AZD1222 COVID-19 vaccine. Study context: The study pooled second doses at about 4 or about 12 weeks.

Whole-study findings and limits: Most donors were white British and more were female, and clonal diversity was possibly underestimated.

Remarks on this clone: The antigen remains unidentified.

Trimming shortened V by 6 bases and J by 3 bases, and 9 bases separated the two germline ends. The germline gives CDR1 KGHSH, CDR2 LQKENI. The CDR3 is made up of 13 amino acids. Produced via immunoSEQ multiplex PCR; TCRdb's table is partial and in-frame only. This sample has 100,000 to 150,000 clones, with about nine tenths found just once. The sample consisted of peripheral blood, taken on day 0 of AZD1222 vaccination. The chain uses TRBV18 and TRBJ1-5, with D unclear. This receptor was obtained from an adult in good health. The CDR3 spells CASSRGDNQPQHF. The CDR3 coding sequence is TGTGCCAGCTCCCGGGGAGACAATCAGCCCCAGCATTTT.